Listed below are T cell receptor beta chains from one sample, sequenced in a study of blood T cell repertoires in COVID-19. Using immunoSEQ multiplex PCR, the repertoire was profiled, and TCRdb retains in-frame clones only, with some absent. The repertoire holds 99,000 or so clones, with about four fifths as singletons. Input material: peripheral blood. The receptors originated from a man aged 55 to 69 with acute or convalescent COVID-19. The conserved cysteine and the conserved F or W are not part of the CDR3 here. Fields, in order: CDR3 length, V gene, CDR3 protein.

CDR3 length: 12
V gene: TRBV11-2
CDR3 protein: ASRQMTANYGYT

CDR3 length: 11
V gene: TRBV6-5
CDR3 protein: ASSGDRVTEAF

CDR3 length: 12
V gene: TRBV5-6
CDR3 protein: ASSWGQSNYGYT

CDR3 length: 15
V gene: TRBV9
CDR3 protein: ASSVSGGQLLTDTQY

CDR3 length: 11
V gene: TRBV19
CDR3 protein: ASSGYSANEQF

CDR3 length: 10
V gene: TRBV11-3
CDR3 protein: ASSMGGNEQF

CDR3 length: 13
V gene: TRBV4-3
CDR3 protein: ASSLGLAGADTQY

CDR3 length: 13
V gene: TRBV3-1/TRBV3-2
CDR3 protein: ASSRQGRGNTEAF

CDR3 length: 12
V gene: TRBV28
CDR3 protein: ASSSTGGNTEAF

CDR3 length: 12
V gene: TRBV11-3
CDR3 protein: ASSLFPDYGEQF

CDR3 length: 16
V gene: TRBV27
CDR3 protein: ASSSLLRQGSANYGYT

CDR3 length: 12
V gene: TRBV10-3
CDR3 protein: AISRVGGTTEAF

CDR3 length: 12
V gene: TRBV28
CDR3 protein: ASQTPPGNQPQH

CDR3 length: 13
V gene: TRBV2
CDR3 protein: ASSVAGGNTGELF

CDR3 length: 14
V gene: TRBV18
CDR3 protein: ASSPLNDINTGELF

CDR3 length: 12
V gene: TRBV7-2
CDR3 protein: ASSITVETYGYT

CDR3 length: 10
V gene: TRBV12-3/TRBV12-4
CDR3 protein: ASTLTGNTIY

CDR3 length: 20
V gene: TRBV15
CDR3 protein: ATSRGHPRTAQDSATNEKLF

CDR3 length: 9
V gene: TRBV29-1
CDR3 protein: SVPTNNEQF

CDR3 length: 16
V gene: TRBV11-3
CDR3 protein: ASSTEGTSGRYTDTQY

CDR3 length: 11
V gene: TRBV10-1
CDR3 protein: ASSVTGTGELF

CDR3 length: 14
V gene: TRBV5-4
CDR3 protein: ASSLDILPSGNTIY

CDR3 length: 12
V gene: TRBV6-5
CDR3 protein: ASSRGQANYGYT

CDR3 length: 12
V gene: TRBV27
CDR3 protein: ASSGVTGANVLT

CDR3 length: 12
V gene: TRBV11-3
CDR3 protein: ASSPSTLSYEQY

CDR3 length: 14
V gene: TRBV10-2
CDR3 protein: ASSTGTSGSYNEQF

CDR3 length: 13
V gene: TRBV5-4
CDR3 protein: ASRAGAPTYNEQF

CDR3 length: 12
V gene: TRBV19
CDR3 protein: ASRLAGYTDTQY

CDR3 length: 9
V gene: TRBV2
CDR3 protein: ASGGDYGYT

CDR3 length: 13
V gene: TRBV5-1
CDR3 protein: ASSSGGASSYEQY

CDR3 length: 13
V gene: TRBV6-4
CDR3 protein: ASSDSISGSDEQF

CDR3 length: 11
V gene: TRBV28
CDR3 protein: ASSLPRNAEAF

CDR3 length: 12
V gene: TRBV9
CDR3 protein: ASSSSGSGYEQY

CDR3 length: 12
V gene: TRBV5-8
CDR3 protein: ASSLWKEGTEAF

CDR3 length: 15
V gene: TRBV5-1
CDR3 protein: ASSKGQTAQMNTEAF

CDR3 length: 15
V gene: TRBV5-1
CDR3 protein: ASSLGRGTSSYNEQF

CDR3 length: 15
V gene: TRBV5-1
CDR3 protein: ASSPRISDRANYGYT

CDR3 length: 14
V gene: TRBV4-1
CDR3 protein: ASSQGSMRTGNEQF

CDR3 length: 11
V gene: TRBV5-4
CDR3 protein: ASSPTRPGEQF

CDR3 length: 13
V gene: TRBV28
CDR3 protein: ASSLPDRGRNTIY

CDR3 length: 10
V gene: TRBV24-1
CDR3 protein: ATSAPAGRAF

CDR3 length: 13
V gene: TRBV9
CDR3 protein: ASSRQGTRTGELF

CDR3 length: 13
V gene: TRBV6-2/TRBV6-3
CDR3 protein: ASSYSGQGNYGYT

CDR3 length: 13
V gene: TRBV6-2/TRBV6-3
CDR3 protein: ASSDRTGNTGELF

CDR3 length: 14
V gene: TRBV21-1
CDR3 protein: ASSGLLYRTNQPQH

CDR3 length: 15
V gene: TRBV27
CDR3 protein: ASSLLQGNPLNTEAF

CDR3 length: 15
V gene: TRBV5-4
CDR3 protein: ASSLGPKTGGNQPQH

CDR3 length: 13
V gene: TRBV18
CDR3 protein: ASSYRQGGNTEAF

CDR3 length: 12
V gene: TRBV7-9
CDR3 protein: ASSLSLAGDEQF

CDR3 length: 12
V gene: TRBV30
CDR3 protein: AWSVRRDDSPLH

CDR3 length: 12
V gene: TRBV5-1
CDR3 protein: ASTPGAANEKLF

CDR3 length: 12
V gene: TRBV5-1
CDR3 protein: ASSPETENTEAF

CDR3 length: 14
V gene: TRBV7-9
CDR3 protein: ASSLAQMYTNEKLF

CDR3 length: 12
V gene: TRBV7-9
CDR3 protein: AGRASGMSDTQY

CDR3 length: 16
V gene: TRBV6-6
CDR3 protein: ASSPPGGSGSLRETQY